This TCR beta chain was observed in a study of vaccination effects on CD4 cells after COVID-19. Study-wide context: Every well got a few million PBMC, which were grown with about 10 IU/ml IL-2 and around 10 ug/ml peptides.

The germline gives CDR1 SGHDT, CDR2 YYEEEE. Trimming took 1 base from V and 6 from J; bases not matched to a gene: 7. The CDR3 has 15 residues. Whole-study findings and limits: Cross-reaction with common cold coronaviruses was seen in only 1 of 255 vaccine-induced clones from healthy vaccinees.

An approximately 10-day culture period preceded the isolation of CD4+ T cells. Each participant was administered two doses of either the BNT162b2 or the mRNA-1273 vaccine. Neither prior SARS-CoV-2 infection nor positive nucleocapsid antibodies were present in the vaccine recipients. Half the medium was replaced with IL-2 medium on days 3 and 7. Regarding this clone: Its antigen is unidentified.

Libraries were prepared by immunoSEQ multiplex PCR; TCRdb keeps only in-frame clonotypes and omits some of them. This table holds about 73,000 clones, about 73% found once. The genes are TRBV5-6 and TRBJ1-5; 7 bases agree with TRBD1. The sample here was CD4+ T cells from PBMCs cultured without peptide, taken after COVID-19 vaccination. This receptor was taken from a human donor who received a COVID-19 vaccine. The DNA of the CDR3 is TGTGCCAGCAGCTTGTGGCAGGGGGTGGGTCAGCCCCAGCATTTT. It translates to CASSLWQGVGQPQHF.